The entry below gives a single T cell receptor beta chain sequence along with its context. Sequencing was performed with immunoSEQ multiplex PCR; in TCRdb, only in-frame clones are kept and a portion is missing. The table lists more than 2,000,000 clones, more than 90% of them singletons. This sample was included in a study of shared clonotypes between healthy human individuals. Trimming removed 0 bases at V and 3 bases at J, with 6 bases between. Germline V gives CDR1 SGHRS, CDR2 YFSETQ. The CDR3 is made up of 13 amino acids. The sample comprised naive CD4+ T cells sorted from blood. The subset: CD45RA+ positively selected. The rearrangement joins TRBV5-1 to TRBJ1-1, with D unclear. This receptor was identified in a man younger than 30 in good health. The CDR3 region has the DNA TGCGCCAGCAGCTTGGCCTGGGACACTGAAGCTTTCTTT. It encodes CASSLAWDTEAFF.